These 13 T cell receptor beta chains were all obtained from the same sample, sequenced in a study of cytotoxic CD8 clonotypes in ibrutinib-treated CLL (dated by TCRdb to the early 2020s). The time point label on this specimen signifies: eleven to twelve months on ibrutinib. Libraries were made using the immunoSEQ multiplex PCR assay. This immuneACCESS table, as held by TCRdb, lists in-frame sequences with V and J called but not all clones. Of the missing ones, under half trace to an unresolved V gene in checked studies; the others have no known cause. The sample table shows 200,000 to 250,000 clones, and roughly 77% are seen once. Clones ranked in the top ten supply 5.5% to 7% of the sample. The starting material was PBMCs, obtained after 12 months of ibrutinib treatment. These receptors all come from a human donor with chronic lymphocytic leukemia.

CDR3 protein: CASSLSWGAGELFF. Written as DNA, the CDR3 is TGTGCCAGCAGCTTGAGCTGGGGGGCCGGGGAGCTGTTTTTT. The gene calls are TRBV7-8 and TRBJ2-2, with D tentatively TRBD2 (6 bases). V was cut by 3 bases and J by 6 bases, with 11 bases left in between. In germline, CDR1 is SGHVS, CDR2 FQNEAQ. The CDR3 covers 14 residues.

The chain employs TRBV10-2 and TRBJ2-7; D is perhaps TRBD1 (5 bases). Looked up from germline, CDR1 is WSHSY and CDR2 is SAAADI. The length of the CDR3 is 15 residues. With 3 bases removed from V and 5 bases from J, the gap between germline ends came to 17 bases. CDR3 nucleotides: TGCGCCAGCAGTGATAATCAGGGATGGGTCAACGAGCAGTACTTC. It yields the protein CASSDNQGWVNEQYF.

V gene TRBV6-4 combines with J gene TRBJ1-5; D unresolved. Germline V gene lookup returns CDR1 MRHNA and CDR2 SNTAGT. Trimming cost V 2 bases and J 2 bases, with 7 bases left between them. This CDR3 comprises 14 residues. The CDR3 protein is CASSDSGGNQPQHF. CDR3 DNA: TGTGCCAGCAGTGACAGTGGTGGCAATCAGCCCCAGCATTTT.

This chain connects TRBV7-6 to TRBJ2-1; 16 nucleotides agree with TRBD2. Trimming cost V 5 bases and J 7 bases; bases outside gene matches: 8. The CDR3 sequence is 17 residues long. CDR1 and CDR2 from the germline V gene are SGHVS and FNYEAQ. The CDR3 DNA follows: TGTGCCAGCAGCCCCCCGGGACTAGCGGGAGGGTCAAATGAGCAGTTCTTC. Translating gives CASSPPGLAGGSNEQFF.

The gene calls are TRBV29-1 and TRBJ1-1; possible D gene TRBD1, 5 bases. Trimming took off 1 base at V and 10 bases at J, with 13 bases between the two ends. Germline CDR1 reads SQVTM; CDR2 reads ANQGSEA. The CDR3 contains 12 residues. CDR3: CSVEVSRVRAFF. CDR3 nucleotide sequence: TGCAGCGTTGAAGTATCCAGGGTCAGAGCTTTCTTT.

V and J are TRBV5-1 and TRBJ2-2; D remains ambiguous. The CDR3 is made up of 14 amino acids. Germline CDR1 SGHRS, CDR2 YFSETQ. Trimming stripped 1 base from V and 3 bases from J, with 7 bases between. The CDR3 region is CASSLTADTGELFF. The DNA for the CDR3 is TGCGCCAGCAGCTTGACAGCCGACACCGGGGAGCTGTTTTTT.

The rearrangement uses TRBV18 and TRBJ1-1; D might be TRBD1 (6 bases). Germline lookup yields CDR1 KGHSH and CDR2 LQKENI. With 6 bases removed from V and 4 bases from J, the gap between germline ends came to 12 bases. This CDR3 has 13 residues. CDR3 in DNA: TGTGCCAGCTCGACAGGACATACCACTGAAGCTTTCTTT. Its translation: CASSTGHTTEAFF.

This sequence joins TRBV4-2 and TRBJ2-3, with 13 bases that match TRBD2. V trimming: 3 bases; J trimming: 3 bases; junction bases outside the gene matches: 6. CDR3 size: 17 residues. The germline gives CDR1 LGHNA, CDR2 YNFKEQ. The CDR3 region is CASSHGTSGGATDTQYF. The CDR3 bases are TGTGCCAGCAGCCATGGTACTAGCGGGGGGGCAACAGATACGCAGTATTTT.

V and J are TRBV28 and TRBJ2-7, with D unresolved. Trimming took 5 bases from V and 5 from J, leaving 10 bases between them. The germline gives CDR1 MDHEN, CDR2 SYDVKM. CDR3 length equals 12 residues. The CDR3 region is CASSLPWDEQYF. The CDR3 nucleotides read TGTGCCAGCAGTCTCCCTTGGGACGAGCAGTACTTC. The variable domain in full, completed from reference TRBV28 and TRBJ2-7, reads DVKVTQSSRYLVKRTGEKVFLECVQDMDHENMFWYRQDPGLGLRLIYFSYDVKMKEKGDIPEGYSVSREKKERFSLILESASTNQTSMYLCASSLPWDEQYFGPGTRLTVT.

The rearrangement uses TRBV19 and TRBJ2-3; 13 bases align to TRBD2. CDR3 size: 15 residues. Trimming removed 3 bases from V and 9 bases from J; junction bases left unmatched: 6. Per the germline V gene, CDR1 is LNHDA and CDR2 is SQIVND (reference sequence). This CDR3 reads CASSITGTSGMTQYF. In DNA, the CDR3 is TGTGCCAGTAGTATTACCGGGACTAGCGGGATGACGCAGTATTTT.

This clone has more than one count but fewer than ten. The rearrangement links TRBV28 to TRBJ1-5; no definite D call. The germline gives CDR1 MDHEN, CDR2 SYDVKM. CDR3 length: 13 residues. Trimming pared 6 bases from V and 0 bases from J, leaving 6 bases between. The CDR3 nucleotides are TGTGCCAGCAGGCAGGATAGCAATCAGCCCCAGCATTTT. It codes for CASRQDSNQPQHF.

A few counts support this clone. This chain uses TRBV2 with TRBJ1-1; D is perhaps TRBD1 (5 bases). With 6 bases removed from V and 4 bases from J, the gap between germline ends came to 18 bases. There are 15 residues in the CDR3. Germline V CDR1 and CDR2: SNHLY, FYNNEI. The CDR3 DNA is TGTGCCAGCAGCGGTATCGTTCTTGGGGGCACTGAAGCTTTCTTT. It codes for CASSGIVLGGTEAFF.

CDR3 sequence: CASSESGFTRGETQYF. As DNA, the CDR3 is TGTGCCAGCAGTGAATCGGGCTTTACACGGGGGGAGACCCAGTACTTC. The chain carries TRBV25-1 and TRBJ2-5, with D tentatively TRBD2 (6 bases). The germline V gene has CDR1 MGHDK and CDR2 SYGVNS. This CDR3 region has 16 residues. Trimming pared 1 base from V and 5 bases from J, leaving 17 bases between.